This entry concerns a single TCR beta chain. The source of the sample is a study of cytomegalovirus exposure and HLA in healthy donors. Vbeta (60) and Jbeta (13) primers were used in the PCR. Sequenced by immunoSEQ multiplex PCR; TCRdb stores in-frame clones only, minus some. Of 100,000 to 150,000 clones listed, 78% were seen once; the top ten hold around 1.9%. V lost 0 bases and J 3 bases, leaving 9 bases between the germline ends. Looked up from germline, CDR1 is SGHRS and CDR2 is YFSETQ. The CDR3 runs 15 residues. This TCR was recovered from a middle-aged woman in good health and CMV-seronegative. Material: PBMCs. The chain uses TRBV5-1 and TRBJ2-2; D may be TRBD1 (5 bases). The CDR3 nucleotides are TGCGCCAGCAGCTTGGTGGCAGGGTACACCGGGGAGCTGTTTTTT. As protein: CASSLVAGYTGELFF. The variable domain in full, with the rest retrieved from reference TRBV5-1 and TRBJ2-2, is KAGVTQTPRYLIKTRGQQVTLSCSPISGHRSVSWYQQTPGQGLQFLFEYFSETQRNKGNFPGRFSGRQFSNSRSEMNVSTLELGDSALYLCASSLVAGYTGELFFGEGSRLTVL.